Here is one T cell receptor (beta chain) with its context. Sequencing used immunoSEQ multiplex PCR; TCRdb keeps in-frame clones, though not all of them. The sample lists roughly 45,000 clones; roughly four fifths were seen once. This specimen comes from a study of PD-L1 blockade in urothelial cancer. Study summary: Each patient had 0 to 3 earlier chemotherapy regimens.

Described time point: peripheral blood 6 weeks after treatment start. This CDR3 has 11 residues. Germline values: CDR1 MGHRA, CDR2 YSYEKL. Trimming stripped 1 base from V and 10 bases from J, with 7 bases between. The TCR was taken from a man aged 60 to 75 with urothelial cancer. The chain carries TRBV4-1 and TRBJ1-2, with D unclear. The specimen comprised PBMCs, sampled around atezolizumab (anti-PD-L1) treatment. CDR3 sequence: CASSQGLVYTF. CDR3 nucleotide sequence: TGCGCCAGCAGCCAAGGTTTAGTCTACACCTTC.